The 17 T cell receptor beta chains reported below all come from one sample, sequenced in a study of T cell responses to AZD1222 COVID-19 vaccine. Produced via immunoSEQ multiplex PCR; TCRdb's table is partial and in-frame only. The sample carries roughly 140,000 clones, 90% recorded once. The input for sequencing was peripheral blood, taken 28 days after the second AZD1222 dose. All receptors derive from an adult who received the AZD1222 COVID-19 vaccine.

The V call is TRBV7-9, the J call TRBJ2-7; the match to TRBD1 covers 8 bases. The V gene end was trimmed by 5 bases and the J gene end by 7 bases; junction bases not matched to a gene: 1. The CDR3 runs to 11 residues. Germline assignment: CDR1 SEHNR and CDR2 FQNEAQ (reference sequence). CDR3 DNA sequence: TGTGCCAGCAGCCACAGGGGGGAGCAGTACTTC. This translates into CASSHRGEQYF. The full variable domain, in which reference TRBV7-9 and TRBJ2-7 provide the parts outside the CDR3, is DTGVSQNPRHKITKRGQNVTFRCDPISEHNRLYWYRQTLGQGPEFLTYFQNEAQLEKSRLLSDRFSAERPKGSFSTLEIQRTEQGDSAMYLCASSHRGEQYFGPGTRLTVT.

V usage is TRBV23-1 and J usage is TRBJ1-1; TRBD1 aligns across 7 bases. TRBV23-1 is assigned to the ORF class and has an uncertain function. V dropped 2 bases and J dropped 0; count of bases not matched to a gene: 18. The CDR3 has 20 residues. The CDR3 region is CASSQNGDRDSVDMNTEAFF. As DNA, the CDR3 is TGCGCCAGCAGTCAAAACGGCGACCGGGACAGCGTAGACATGAACACTGAAGCTTTCTTT.

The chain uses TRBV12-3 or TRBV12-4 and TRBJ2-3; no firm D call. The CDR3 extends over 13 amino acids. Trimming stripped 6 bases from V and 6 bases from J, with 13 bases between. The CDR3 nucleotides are TGTGCCAGCAGCCCCCACAGTGCGGATACGCAGTATTTT. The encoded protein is CASSPHSADTQYF.

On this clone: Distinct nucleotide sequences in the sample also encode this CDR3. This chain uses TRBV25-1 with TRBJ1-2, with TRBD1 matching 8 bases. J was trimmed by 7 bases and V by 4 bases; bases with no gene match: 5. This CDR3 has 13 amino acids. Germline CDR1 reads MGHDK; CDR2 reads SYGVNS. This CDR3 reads CASSARQGSGYTF. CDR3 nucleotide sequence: TGTGCCAGCAGTGCCCGACAGGGGAGTGGCTACACCTTC.

This CDR3 reads CASSKGQGAVEQYF. CDR3 in DNA: TGTGCCAGCAGCAAAGGACAGGGGGCAGTCGAGCAGTACTTC. The genes are TRBV7-6 and TRBJ2-7; 11 positions agree with TRBD1. V lost 5 bases to trimming and J lost 6 bases; unmatched junction nucleotides: 6. The germline V gene has CDR1 SGHVS and CDR2 FNYEAQ. The CDR3 contains 14 residues.

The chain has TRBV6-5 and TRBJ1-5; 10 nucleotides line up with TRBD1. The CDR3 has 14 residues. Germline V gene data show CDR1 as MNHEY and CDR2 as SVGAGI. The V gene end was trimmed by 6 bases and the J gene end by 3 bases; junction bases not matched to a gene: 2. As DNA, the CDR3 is TGTGCCAGCAGGGGACAGGGGAACAATCAGCCCCAGCATTTT. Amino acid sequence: CASRGQGNNQPQHF.

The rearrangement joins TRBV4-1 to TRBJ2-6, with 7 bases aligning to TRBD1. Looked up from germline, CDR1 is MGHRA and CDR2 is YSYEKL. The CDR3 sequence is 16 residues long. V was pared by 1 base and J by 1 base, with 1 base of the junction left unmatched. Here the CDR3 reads CASSQGQGSGANVLTF. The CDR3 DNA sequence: TGCGCCAGCAGCCAAGGACAGGGATCTGGGGCCAACGTCCTGACTTTC.

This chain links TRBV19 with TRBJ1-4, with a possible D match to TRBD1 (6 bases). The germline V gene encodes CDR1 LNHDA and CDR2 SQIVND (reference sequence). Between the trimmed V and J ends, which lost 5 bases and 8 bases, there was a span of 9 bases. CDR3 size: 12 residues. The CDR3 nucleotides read TGTGCCAGTAGTTCCAGGGGAGAAAAACTGTTTTTT. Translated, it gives CASSSRGEKLFF.

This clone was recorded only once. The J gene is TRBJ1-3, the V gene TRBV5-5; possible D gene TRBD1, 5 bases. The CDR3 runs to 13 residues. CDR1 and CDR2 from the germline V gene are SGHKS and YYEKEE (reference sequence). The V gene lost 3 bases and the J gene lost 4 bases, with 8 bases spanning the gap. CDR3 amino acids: CASSWQGGNTIYF. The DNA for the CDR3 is TGTGCCAGCAGCTGGCAGGGAGGAAACACCATATATTTT.

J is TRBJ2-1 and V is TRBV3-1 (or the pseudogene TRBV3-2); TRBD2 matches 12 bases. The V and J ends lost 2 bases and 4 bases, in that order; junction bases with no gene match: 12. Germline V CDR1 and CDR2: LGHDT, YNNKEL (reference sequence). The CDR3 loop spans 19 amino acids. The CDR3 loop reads CASSQWMGTSGSFYNEQFF. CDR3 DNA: TGTGCCAGCAGCCAATGGATGGGGACTAGCGGGTCATTTTACAATGAGCAGTTCTTC.

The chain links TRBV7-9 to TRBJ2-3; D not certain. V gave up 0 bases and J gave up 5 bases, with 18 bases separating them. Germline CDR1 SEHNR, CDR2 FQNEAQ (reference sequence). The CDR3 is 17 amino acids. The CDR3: CASSLATGFLALDTQYF. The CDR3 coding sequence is TGTGCCAGCAGCTTAGCCACGGGCTTTTTAGCCTTAGATACGCAGTATTTT.

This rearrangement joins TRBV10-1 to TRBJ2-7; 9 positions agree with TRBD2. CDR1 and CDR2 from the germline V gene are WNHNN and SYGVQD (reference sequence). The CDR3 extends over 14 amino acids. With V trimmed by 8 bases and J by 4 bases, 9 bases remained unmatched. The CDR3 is CASPQREDVYEQYF. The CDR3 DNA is TGCGCCAGCCCGCAGCGGGAGGATGTATACGAGCAGTACTTC.

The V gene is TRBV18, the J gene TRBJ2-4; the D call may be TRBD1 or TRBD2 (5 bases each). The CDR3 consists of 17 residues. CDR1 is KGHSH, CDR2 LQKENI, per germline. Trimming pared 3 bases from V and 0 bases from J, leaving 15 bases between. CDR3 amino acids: CASSPVRGGQAKNIQYF. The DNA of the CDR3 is TGTGCCAGCTCACCGGTGAGGGGCGGTCAAGCCAAAAACATTCAGTACTTC.

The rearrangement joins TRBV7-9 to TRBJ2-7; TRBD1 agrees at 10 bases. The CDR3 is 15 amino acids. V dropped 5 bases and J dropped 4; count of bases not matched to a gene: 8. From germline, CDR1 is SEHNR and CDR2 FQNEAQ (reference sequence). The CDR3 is CASSRTGGVGYEQYF. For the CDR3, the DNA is TGTGCCAGCAGCCGGACAGGGGGAGTGGGGTACGAGCAGTACTTC.

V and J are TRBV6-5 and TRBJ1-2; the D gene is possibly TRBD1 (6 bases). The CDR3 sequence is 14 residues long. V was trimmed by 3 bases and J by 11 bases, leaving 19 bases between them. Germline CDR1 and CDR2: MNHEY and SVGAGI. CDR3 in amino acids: CASSYQHTTGKYTF. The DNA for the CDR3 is TGTGCCAGCAGTTATCAGCACACGACAGGAAAATACACCTTC.

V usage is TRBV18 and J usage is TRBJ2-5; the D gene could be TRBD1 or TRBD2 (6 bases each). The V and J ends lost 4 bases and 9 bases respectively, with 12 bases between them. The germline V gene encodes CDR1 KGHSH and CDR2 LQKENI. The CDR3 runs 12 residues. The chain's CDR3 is CASSQPGAPQYF. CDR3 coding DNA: TGTGCCAGCTCACAACCGGGGGCCCCCCAGTACTTC. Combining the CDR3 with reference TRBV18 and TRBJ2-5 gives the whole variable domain NAGVMQNPRHLVRRRGQEARLRCSPMKGHSHVYWYRQLPEEGLKFMVYLQKENIIDESGMPKERFSAEFPKEGPSILRIQQVVRGDSAAYFCASSQPGAPQYFGPGTRLLVL.

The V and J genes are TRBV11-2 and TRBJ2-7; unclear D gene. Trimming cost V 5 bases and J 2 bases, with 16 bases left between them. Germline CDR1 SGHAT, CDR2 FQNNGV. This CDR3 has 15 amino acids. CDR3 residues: CASSHVRGQAYEQYF. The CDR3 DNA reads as TGTGCCAGCAGCCACGTTCGCGGCCAGGCCTACGAGCAGTACTTC.